This paragraph covers one T cell receptor (beta chain) sequence. Its matching antigen is unknown. These data come from a study of T cell repertoires in cytomegalovirus infection. Study details: CMV epitopes that were recently identified and HLA-C-restricted were used alongside well-studied HLA-B-restricted ones. Broader study findings: Across the ex vivo response, the dominant clonotypes were HLA-C-restricted CMV-specific TCR beta clonotypes. Carriers of CMV and the relevant HLA type were discriminated by public TCR beta frequency.

Germline CDR1 is DFQATT and CDR2 is SNEGSKA (reference sequence). The V end lost 0 bases, the J end lost 6 bases, and 2 bases lay between the germline ends. The CDR3 has 10 amino acids. TCRdb redid the calling of the reads with MiXCR, one entry per CDR3 protein. The table has 900,000 to 950,000 distinct CDR3 sequences, 30% to 40% seen once. This specimen was cultured CD8+ T cells from PBMCs, taken from culture after CMV antigen stimulation. This receptor was obtained from a human donor in good health (CMV status not recorded). Some clones in this sample may be carry-over from other donors' samples. This rearrangement joins TRBV20-1 to TRBJ1-2; D remains ambiguous. CDR3 coding DNA: TGCAGTGCTAGAGACGATGGCTACACCTTC. It translates to CSARDDGYTF.